Listed here are 6 T cell receptor beta chains from one sample, sequenced in a study of shared clonotypes between healthy human individuals. Measured with immunoSEQ multiplex PCR; TCRdb has only the in-frame clones, and not every one. Altogether about 500,000 clones are present, approximately 80% being singletons, with the ten largest covering around 12%. Sequenced: PBMCs. All receptors derive from a woman aged 40-49 years in good health. Some clones in this sample may be carry-over from other donors' samples.

The chain joins TRBV7-2 to TRBJ2-1; no reliable D call. This CDR3 is 14 amino acids long. The germline gives CDR1 SGHTA, CDR2 FQGNSA. Trimming left V 4 bases short and J 3 bases short, with 10 bases between. The CDR3 nucleotides read TGTGCCAGCAGCTATTACGGCGACTACAATGAGCAGTTCTTC. Amino acids: CASSYYGDYNEQFF.

The rearrangement uses TRBV4-1 and TRBJ2-1; D call uncertain. The CDR3 runs 16 residues. V was clipped by 0 bases and J by 0 bases, with 9 bases between them. Germline-derived CDR1 and CDR2 are MGHRA and YSYEKL. As DNA, the CDR3 is TGCGCCAGCAGCCAAGATGCAGAGCTCTCCTACAATGAGCAGTTCTTC. Translating gives CASSQDAELSYNEQFF.

As concerns this clone: Since a much larger clone is just one base distant, this may be a read error. The same CDR3 is also encoded by other DNA sequences in this sample. The chain links TRBV27 to TRBJ2-7; TRBD1 agrees at 7 bases. Unmatched junction bases numbered 16, after V lost 5 bases and J lost 3 bases. This CDR3 region has 17 residues. Germline-derived CDR1 and CDR2 are MNHEY and SMNVEV (reference sequence). The CDR3 bases are TGTGCCAGCAGTCGAAAAAGGACAGGAGCCCCCCACTACGAGCAGTACTTC. Translation gives CASSRKRTGAPHYEQYF.

This chain joins TRBV7-8 and TRBJ2-7, with 8 positions matching TRBD2. This CDR3 comprises 13 residues. Germline V CDR1 and CDR2: SGHVS, FQNEAQ. The V and J ends lost 7 bases and 2 bases, in that order; junction bases with no gene match: 4. Written as DNA, the CDR3 is TGTGCCAGCAATAGCGGGACTACCTACGAGCAGTACTTC. This gives the protein CASNSGTTYEQYF.

The chain has TRBV5-4 and TRBJ1-1, with unresolved D. Germline V gene data show CDR1 as SGHNT and CDR2 as YYREEE (reference sequence). CDR3 size: 13 residues. Trimming took 1 base from V and 8 from J, leaving 12 bases between them. CDR3 sequence reads: CASSLFLGSEAFF. The CDR3 nucleotides are TGTGCCAGCAGCTTGTTCTTAGGGTCAGAAGCTTTCTTT.

This clone has just one count. V and J are TRBV30 and TRBJ1-1; no definite D call. The CDR3 runs to 15 residues. V dropped 5 bases and J dropped 0 bases, with 16 bases sitting between them. Germline-derived CDR1 and CDR2 are GTSNPN and SVGIG (reference sequence). Written as DNA, the CDR3 is TGTGCCTGGGGGCCCAAGGGCACCATGAACACTGAAGCTTTCTTT. Its protein is CAWGPKGTMNTEAFF.